A selection of T cell receptor beta chains follows, all from one sample in a study of blood T cell repertoires in COVID-19. Method: immunoSEQ multiplex PCR; TCRdb's copy keeps in-frame clones and lacks some. The sample contains more than 150,000 clones, 85% to 90% of which appear only once. Sequencing input: peripheral blood. The origin of the receptors is a man aged 45-65 years with active or convalescent COVID-19. Each CDR3 is given with its conserved first and last residue. The D gene is left open where the match is weak. Not every row has a clone size; where given, it reads once, few, many or a size class.

D gene,V gene,J gene,clone size,CDR3 protein,CDR3 DNA
NA,TRBV7-2,TRBJ1-3,few,CASSHRVRGNTIYF,TGTGCCAGCAGCCACAGGGTTAGGGGAAACACCATATATTTT
NA,TRBV4-1,TRBJ2-7,few,CASSQPDGTYEQYF,TGCGCCAGCAGCCAACCAGACGGGACCTACGAGCAGTACTTC
TRBD1,TRBV11-1,TRBJ1-1,NA,CASSPGQGRNTEAFF,TGTGCCAGCAGCCCCGGACAGGGCAGGAACACTGAAGCTTTCTTT
TRBD1,TRBV11-2,TRBJ2-7,once,CASSLRDRLYF,TGTGCCAGCAGCTTAAGGGACAGGCTTTACTTC
NA,TRBV7-9,TRBJ1-4,NA,CASSRGFTNEKLFF,TGTGCCAGCAGCCGGGGGTTCACTAATGAAAAACTGTTTTTT
TRBD2,TRBV5-5,TRBJ2-7,NA,CASSLGTSGTDYEQYF,TGTGCCAGCAGCCTAGGGACTAGCGGGACAGACTACGAGCAGTACTTC
NA,TRBV14,TRBJ1-6,NA,CASSPPPLHF,TGTGCCAGCAGCCCTCCGCCCCTCCACTTT
NA,TRBV24-1,TRBJ2-7,NA,CATSDFGAGGKQYF,TGTGCCACCAGTGATTTTGGAGCCGGCGGAAAGCAGTACTTC
TRBD1,TRBV11-3,TRBJ2-7,NA,CASSRDRGDVDEQYF,TGTGCCAGCAGCCGGGACAGGGGCGATGTCGACGAGCAGTACTTC
TRBD2,TRBV7-2,TRBJ2-3,NA,CASSGTSGGQNTQYF,TGTGCCAGCAGCGGGACTAGCGGGGGGCAAAATACGCAGTATTTT
TRBD2,TRBV11-3,TRBJ2-1,NA,CASSLGGTSGNEQFF,TGTGCCAGCAGCTTAGGGGGGACTAGCGGTAATGAGCAGTTCTTC
TRBD2,TRBV27,TRBJ2-1,NA,CASAFGGGTYNEQFF,TGTGCCAGCGCATTCGGGGGGGGCACCTACAATGAGCAGTTCTTC
TRBD2,TRBV4-2,TRBJ2-3,NA,CASSQRSLAGLLDTQYF,TGTGCCAGCAGCCAACGCTCGCTAGCGGGGTTATTAGATACGCAGTATTTT
TRBD2,TRBV20-1,TRBJ2-4,NA,CSASTSGGAANIQYF,TGCAGTGCTAGTACTAGCGGGGGGGCAGCAAACATTCAGTACTTC
NA,TRBV6-2/TRBV6-3,TRBJ1-2,NA,CASSLANYGYTF,TGTGCCAGCAGTTTAGCTAACTATGGCTACACCTTC
NA,TRBV4-3,TRBJ1-2,NA,CASSQDPANYGYTF,TGCGCCAGCAGCCAAGATCCCGCGAACTATGGCTACACCTTC
NA,TRBV11-2,TRBJ2-7,NA,CASSLRRGESYEQYF,TGTGCCAGCAGCTTACGTAGGGGCGAATCCTACGAGCAGTACTTC
NA,TRBV5-6,TRBJ2-5,NA,CASSLPLQETQYF,TGTGCCAGCAGCTTGCCCCTCCAAGAGACCCAGTACTTC
TRBD2,TRBV29-1,TRBJ2-3,NA,CSVEALAGVGTQYF,TGCAGCGTTGAAGCCCTAGCGGGGGTGGGTACGCAGTATTTT
NA,TRBV7-6,TRBJ1-5,NA,CASSSGLNPYQPQHF,TGTGCCAGCAGCTCGGGTCTTAATCCATACCAGCCCCAGCATTTT
TRBD1,TRBV6-2/TRBV6-3,TRBJ1-5,NA,CASSYRRTGPSNQPQHF,TGTGCCAGCAGTTACCGCCGGACAGGGCCTAGCAATCAGCCCCAGCATTTT
TRBD1,TRBV5-8,TRBJ2-5,once,CASSPTGVQETQYF,TGTGCCAGCAGCCCAACAGGGGTCCAAGAGACCCAGTACTTC
NA,TRBV7-8,TRBJ1-2,NA,CASALGANYGYTF,TGTGCCAGCGCGCTGGGGGCGAACTATGGCTACACCTTC
TRBD1,TRBV30,TRBJ1-5,NA,CAWSRTGLHQPQHF,TGTGCCTGGAGCAGGACAGGGTTACATCAGCCCCAGCATTTT
NA,TRBV19,TRBJ1-1,NA,CASSNPRNTEAFF,TGTGCCAGTAGTAACCCCAGGAACACTGAAGCTTTCTTT
NA,TRBV6-5,TRBJ2-7,once,CASRLGQTSSYEQYF,TGTGCCAGCAGACTAGGACAGACGAGCTCCTACGAGCAGTACTTC
NA,TRBV11-3,TRBJ1-1,NA,CASSLGGASVGTEAFF,TGTGCCAGCAGCTTAGGGGGAGCTTCGGTGGGCACTGAAGCTTTCTTT
NA,TRBV2,TRBJ2-3,NA,CASIDRIPDTQYF,TGTGCCAGCATAGATCGTATTCCAGATACGCAGTATTTT
NA,TRBV6-5,TRBJ2-1,NA,CASSYSIGGEQFF,TGTGCCAGCAGTTACTCGATCGGCGGTGAGCAGTTCTTC
NA,TRBV11-2,TRBJ2-7,NA,CASSFQISYEQYF,TGTGCCAGCAGCTTTCAGATTTCCTACGAGCAGTACTTC
NA,TRBV12-3/TRBV12-4,TRBJ2-7,once,CASRGGGTYEQYF,TGTGCCAGCAGGGGGGGAGGTACCTACGAGCAGTACTTC
TRBD1,TRBV7-9,TRBJ1-1,NA,CASSLIATGTNTEAFF,TGTGCCAGCAGCTTAATAGCGACAGGGACGAACACTGAAGCTTTCTTT
NA,TRBV7-9,TRBJ2-5,few,CASSLSLRAETQYF,TGTGCCAGCAGCTTAAGTTTGCGGGCGGAGACCCAGTACTTC
TRBD1,TRBV6-1,TRBJ2-2,NA,CASSEAAGQGNPGELFF,TGTGCCAGCAGTGAAGCGGCGGGACAGGGGAACCCCGGGGAGCTGTTTTTT
TRBD1,TRBV7-8,TRBJ2-7,few,CASSRDRGELYEQYF,TGTGCCAGCAGCCGGGACAGGGGCGAACTCTACGAGCAGTACTTC
NA,TRBV9,TRBJ2-7,NA,CASSVGTNTYEQYF,TGTGCCAGCAGCGTTGGGACAAACACCTACGAGCAGTACTTC
TRBD1,TRBV10-3,TRBJ1-1,NA,CAISSDRVTEAFF,TGTGCCATCAGCTCAGACAGGGTCACTGAAGCTTTCTTT
NA,TRBV2,TRBJ2-7,NA,CASSDTGTQAHEQYF,TGTGCCAGCAGTGATACCGGGACACAGGCTCACGAGCAGTACTTC
NA,TRBV4-3,TRBJ1-2,NA,CASSQTDSPTAPGGYTF,TGCGCCAGCAGCCAAACGGACAGCCCTACAGCCCCGGGTGGCTACACCTTC
TRBD1,TRBV15,TRBJ1-4,NA,CATSRVGQGSGEKLFF,TGTGCCACCAGCAGAGTCGGACAGGGGAGTGGGGAAAAACTGTTTTTT